This is a list of T cell receptor beta chains from one sample in a study of shared clonotypes between healthy human individuals. Repertoires were generated with immunoSEQ multiplex PCR, while TCRdb's copy carries only in-frame clones and drops some. The sample yields some 1 million clones, approximately 68% seen once. Sequenced input: memory CD4+ T cells sorted from blood. Source of these receptors: a man aged 18 to 30 in good health. Both conserved end residues are part of each CDR3. D genes are given only for firm matches. Size tells how often a clone was seen (once, few, many) or the class of an expanded clone, and some rows leave it out.

v_call,clone_size,j_call,d_call,cdr3_nt,cdr3_aa
TRBV6-1,-,TRBJ2-7,TRBD2,TGTGCCAGCAGCACTAGCGAGAGACCGGGGGAGCAGTACTTC,CASSTSERPGEQYF
TRBV11-2,-,TRBJ2-7,-,TGTGCCAGCAGCCTGCTAGGATACGAGCAGTACTTC,CASSLLGYEQYF
TRBV2,few,TRBJ1-1,TRBD1,TGTGCCAGCAGTGAGGCAGGGGGCTATTCTGAAGCTTTCTTT,CASSEAGGYSEAFF
TRBV5-4,-,TRBJ2-3,TRBD2,TGTGCCAGCAGTCCAGGGACTAGCGGGGGGAAGGGCACAGATACGCAGTATTTT,CASSPGTSGGKGTDTQYF
TRBV15,once,TRBJ2-1,-,TGTGCCACCAGCCTACAGGGCAGTGAGCAGTTCTTC,CATSLQGSEQFF
TRBV30,-,TRBJ1-5,-,TGTGCCTGGAGTGACAGTACGCAAGGGCCCCAGCATTTT,CAWSDSTQGPQHF
TRBV11-2,-,TRBJ1-1,TRBD1,TGTGCCAGCAGCTTATCACAGGGGGCTAGTACTGAAGCTTTCTTT,CASSLSQGASTEAFF
TRBV9,-,TRBJ2-1,TRBD2,TGTGCCAGCAGCGCACTAGCGCCCAGCTCCTACAATGAGCAGTTCTTC,CASSALAPSSYNEQFF
TRBV5-1,-,TRBJ2-5,-,TGCGCCAGCAGCTTGTCTCGAAACAGCCCTCAAGAGACCCAGTACTTC,CASSLSRNSPQETQYF
TRBV13,-,TRBJ2-7,TRBD2,TGTGCCAGCAGCGCCGGACTAGCGGGTCACTCCTACGAGCAGTACTTC,CASSAGLAGHSYEQYF
TRBV10-3,-,TRBJ2-1,TRBD2,TGTGCCATCAGTGAGGCGGGACTAGCGGACCACAATGAGCAGTTCTTC,CAISEAGLADHNEQFF
TRBV9,few,TRBJ1-2,-,TGTGCCAGCAGCGGTGGCGGGGCCGGCTACACCTTC,CASSGGGAGYTF
TRBV7-6,-,TRBJ2-5,-,TGTGCCAGCAGCTTAGAGGTTGAGACCCAGTACTTC,CASSLEVETQYF
TRBV2,-,TRBJ2-5,-,TGTGCCAGCAGTATCTACAGGGACTCGGAGACCCAGTACTTC,CASSIYRDSETQYF
TRBV9,-,TRBJ1-5,-,TGTGCCAGCAGCAAGGGACAAAATAGCAATCAGCCCCAGCATTTT,CASSKGQNSNQPQHF
TRBV6-5,-,TRBJ2-1,-,TGTGCCAGCAGAACGGGAAGCTTCTACAATGAGCAGTTCTTC,CASRTGSFYNEQFF
TRBV5-1,-,TRBJ2-7,TRBD1,TGCGCCAGCAGGAGGACAGGGGGCAGATCCTACGAGCAGTACTTC,CASRRTGGRSYEQYF
TRBV7-2,-,TRBJ2-7,TRBD2,TGTGCCAGCAGCCTCGCCGCCGTTCTAGCGGGGGGGACCCGGCGAGAGCAGTACTTC,CASSLAAVLAGGTRREQYF
TRBV4-1,few,TRBJ2-7,TRBD2,TGCGCCAGCAGCCAACGACTAGCGGGGGGGCTGTGGCAGTACTTC,CASSQRLAGGLWQYF
TRBV28,-,TRBJ2-3,-,TGTGCCAGCAGTCCAGCCCTTTTCGGCACAGATACGCAGTATTTT,CASSPALFGTDTQYF
TRBV5-6,-,TRBJ1-3,-,TGTGCCAGCAGCCGTGGACCTGCCGGAAACACCATATATTTT,CASSRGPAGNTIYF
TRBV29-1,few,TRBJ1-2,-,TGCAGCGTCGTTCTGGACTCACCCTATGGCTACACCTTC,CSVVLDSPYGYTF
TRBV4-3,few,TRBJ2-2,TRBD2,TGCGCCAGCAGCCAAGAAGTCCTAGCGGGAGGTCCCGGGGAGCTGTTTTTT,CASSQEVLAGGPGELFF
TRBV5-1,-,TRBJ2-7,-,TGCGCCAGCAGCGCGCCAAGGGACGAGCAGTACTTC,CASSAPRDEQYF
TRBV5-1,-,TRBJ2-5,TRBD2,TGCGCCAGCAGCATGACTAGCGGGGGGGCAGGAGAGACCCAGTACTTC,CASSMTSGGAGETQYF
TRBV5-1,-,TRBJ1-1,-,TGCGCCAGCAGCCCTACCGGCCTTGGGGGCACTGAAGCTTTCTTT,CASSPTGLGGTEAFF
TRBV29-1,-,TRBJ2-5,TRBD2,TGCAGCGTTGAGGGACTAGCGGAGGGGGAGACCCAGTACTTC,CSVEGLAEGETQYF
TRBV2,-,TRBJ2-1,TRBD1,TGTGCCAGCAGCACCCGGGACAGGGGAGTCAATGAGCAGTTCTTC,CASSTRDRGVNEQFF
TRBV19,-,TRBJ1-1,-,TGTGCCAGTAGTAAAAACATGAACACTGAAGCTTTCTTT,CASSKNMNTEAFF
TRBV7-9,-,TRBJ1-6,-,TGTGCCAGCAGCTCAGGACCTAGAGGCTCACCCCTCCACTTT,CASSSGPRGSPLHF
TRBV4-2,many,TRBJ2-7,TRBD2,TGTGCCAGCAGCCCCGGGACTACTACCTACGAGCAGTACTTC,CASSPGTTTYEQYF
TRBV19,-,TRBJ1-2,-,TGTGCCAGTAGTATAGGAGAGGGCAGGGAAAGTCGGGCGTCCGGCTACACCTTC,CASSIGEGRESRASGYTF
TRBV29-1,-,TRBJ2-7,-,TGCAGCGTTGAAGTCGGGGGCTACGAGCAGTACTTC,CSVEVGGYEQYF
TRBV15,-,TRBJ2-7,TRBD2,TGTGCCACCAGCAAAGGACTAGCGGGAGAATATGATGAGCAGTACTTC,CATSKGLAGEYDEQYF
TRBV7-2,once,TRBJ2-7,-,TGTGCCAGCAGCCCCCGAGTCAGCTCCTACGAGCAGTACTTC,CASSPRVSSYEQYF
TRBV27,-,TRBJ1-1,-,TGTGCCAGCAGTTTAAATGGGGGCGGGACTGAAGCTTTCTTT,CASSLNGGGTEAFF
TRBV27,-,TRBJ2-3,-,TGTGCCAGCAGTTTTCAGGGGAGCACAGATACGCAGTATTTT,CASSFQGSTDTQYF
TRBV10-1,-,TRBJ2-2,-,TGCGCCAGCAGTGCTGACAGATTGAACACCGGGGAGCTGTTTTTT,CASSADRLNTGELFF
TRBV25-1,once,TRBJ1-2,-,TGTGCCAGCAGTGACGGGTCATATGGCTACACCTTC,CASSDGSYGYTF
TRBV28,-,TRBJ1-5,-,TGTGCCAGCACCGATGGCCTGTTTCCCCAGCATTTT,CASTDGLFPQHF
TRBV19,-,TRBJ2-5,-,TGTGCCAGTAGTATGGCGGCCCAAGAGACCCAGTACTTC,CASSMAAQETQYF